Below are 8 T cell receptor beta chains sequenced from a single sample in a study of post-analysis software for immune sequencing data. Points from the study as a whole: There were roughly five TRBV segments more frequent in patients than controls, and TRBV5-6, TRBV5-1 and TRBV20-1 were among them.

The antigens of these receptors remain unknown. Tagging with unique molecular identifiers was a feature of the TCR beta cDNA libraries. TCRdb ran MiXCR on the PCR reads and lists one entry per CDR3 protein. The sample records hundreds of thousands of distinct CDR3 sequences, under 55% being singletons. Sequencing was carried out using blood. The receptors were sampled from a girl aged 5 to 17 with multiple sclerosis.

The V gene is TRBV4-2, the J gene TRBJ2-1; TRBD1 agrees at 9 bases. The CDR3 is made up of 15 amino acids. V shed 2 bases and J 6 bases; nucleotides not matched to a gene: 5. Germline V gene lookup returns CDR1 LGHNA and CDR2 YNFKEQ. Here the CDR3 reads CASSQPGTGINEQFF. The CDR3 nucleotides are TGTGCCAGCAGCCAACCCGGGACAGGGATCAATGAGCAGTTCTTC.

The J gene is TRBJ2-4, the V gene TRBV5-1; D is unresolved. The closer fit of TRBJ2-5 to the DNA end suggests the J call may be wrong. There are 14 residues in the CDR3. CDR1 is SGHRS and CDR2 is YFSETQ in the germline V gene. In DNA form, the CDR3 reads TGCGCCAGCAGCTTGGCCTTGCATTTGGAGACCCAGTACTTC. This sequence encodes CASSLALHLETQYF.

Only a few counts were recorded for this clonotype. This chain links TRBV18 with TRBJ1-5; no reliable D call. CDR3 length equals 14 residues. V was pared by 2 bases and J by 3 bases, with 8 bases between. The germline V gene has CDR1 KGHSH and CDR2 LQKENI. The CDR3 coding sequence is TGTGCCAGCTCACCAGGAGGGAACAATCAGCCCCAGCATTTT. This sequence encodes CASSPGGNNQPQHF.

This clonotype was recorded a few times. CDR3 DNA: TGCGCCAGCAGTGAGGAGGCTCAGGGGATGGACGAGCAGTACTTC. Its protein product is CASSEEAQGMDEQYF. The rearrangement joins TRBV10-1 to TRBJ2-7; a possible D gene is TRBD1 (6 bases). This CDR3 has 15 residues. With 2 bases removed from V and 5 bases from J, the gap between germline ends came to 16 bases. CDR1 is WNHNN, CDR2 SYGVQD, per germline (reference sequence).

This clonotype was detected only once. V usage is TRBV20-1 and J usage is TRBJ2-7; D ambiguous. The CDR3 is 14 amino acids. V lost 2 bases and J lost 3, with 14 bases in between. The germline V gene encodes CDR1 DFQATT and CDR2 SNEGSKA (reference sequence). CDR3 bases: TGCAGTGCTAGATGCGTCTCCGGCAGCTACGAGCAGTACTTC. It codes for CSARCVSGSYEQYF.

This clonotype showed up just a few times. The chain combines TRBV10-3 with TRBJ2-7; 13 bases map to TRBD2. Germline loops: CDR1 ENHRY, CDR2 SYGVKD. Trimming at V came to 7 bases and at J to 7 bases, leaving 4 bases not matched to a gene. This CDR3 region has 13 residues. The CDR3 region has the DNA TGTGCCATCAAGGGACTAGCGGGGCCGGAGCAGTACTTC. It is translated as CAIKGLAGPEQYF.

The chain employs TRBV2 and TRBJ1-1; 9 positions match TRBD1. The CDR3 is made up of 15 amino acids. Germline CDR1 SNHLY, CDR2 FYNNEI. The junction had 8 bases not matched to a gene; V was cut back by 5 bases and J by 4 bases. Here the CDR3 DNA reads TGTGCCAGCAGTAAAGAACAGGGGGCGTTCACTGAAGCTTTCTTT. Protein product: CASSKEQGAFTEAFF.

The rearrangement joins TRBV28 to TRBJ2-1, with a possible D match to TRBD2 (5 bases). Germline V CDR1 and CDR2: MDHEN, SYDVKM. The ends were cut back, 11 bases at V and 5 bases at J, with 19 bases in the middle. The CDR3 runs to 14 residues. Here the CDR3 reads CAAVRPVGNNEQFF. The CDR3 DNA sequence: TGTGCCGCCGTTAGACCGGTCGGGAACAATGAGCAGTTCTTC. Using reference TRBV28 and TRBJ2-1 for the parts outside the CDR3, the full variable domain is DVKVTQSSRYLVKRTGEKVFLECVQDMDHENMFWYRQDPGLGLRLIYFSYDVKMKEKGDIPEGYSVSREKKERFSLILESASTNQTSMYLCAAVRPVGNNEQFFGPGTRLTVL.